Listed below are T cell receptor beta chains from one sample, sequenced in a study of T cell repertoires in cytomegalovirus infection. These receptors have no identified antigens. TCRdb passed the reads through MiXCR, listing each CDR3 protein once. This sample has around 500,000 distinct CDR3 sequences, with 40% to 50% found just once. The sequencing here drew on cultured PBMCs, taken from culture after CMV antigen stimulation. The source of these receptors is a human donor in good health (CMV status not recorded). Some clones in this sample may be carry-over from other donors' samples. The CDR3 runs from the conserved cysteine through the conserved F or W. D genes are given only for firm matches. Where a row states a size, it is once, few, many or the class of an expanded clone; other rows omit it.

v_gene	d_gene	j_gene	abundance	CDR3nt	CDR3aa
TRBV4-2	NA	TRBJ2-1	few	TGTGCCAGCAGCCAAGATCCGGAGGTCCTCAATGAGCAGTTCTTC	CASSQDPEVLNEQFF
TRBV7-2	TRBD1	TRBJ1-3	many	TGTGCCAGCAGCTTAGTCGGCAGGGGGGACTCTGGAAACACCATATATTTT	CASSLVGRGDSGNTIYF
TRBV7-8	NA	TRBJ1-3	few	TGTGCCAGCAGCTTAGCGCGGGCCGGATGGTCGAGCTCTGGAAACACCATATATTTT	CASSLARAGWSSSGNTIYF
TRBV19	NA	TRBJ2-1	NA	TGTGCCAGTAGTATTAGAAGTCCTGGAGATGAGCAGTTCTTC	CASSIRSPGDEQFF
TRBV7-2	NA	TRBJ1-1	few	TGTGCCAGCAGCGAAAGCCGGGGGATGAACACTGAAGCTTTCTTT	CASSESRGMNTEAFF
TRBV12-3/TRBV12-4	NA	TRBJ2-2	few	TGTGCCAGCAGCCGCCGCCAGGTAGTCGCGAACACCGGGGAGCTGTTTTTT	CASSRRQVVANTGELFF
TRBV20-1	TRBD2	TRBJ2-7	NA	TGCAGTGCCCGAGCCCCGGGACTAGCCTCCTACGAGCAGTACTTC	CSARAPGLASYEQYF
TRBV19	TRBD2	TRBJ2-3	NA	TGTGCCAGTAGTATTCTGCTAGCGGGAGAGGGAGATACGCAGTATTTT	CASSILLAGEGDTQYF
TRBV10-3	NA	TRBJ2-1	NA	TGTGCCATCAGTCGACAGTCGGGGCACAATGAGCAGTTCTTC	CAISRQSGHNEQFF
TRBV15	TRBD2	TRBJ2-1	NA	TGTGCCACCAGCATACTAGCGGGAGCTGACAATGAGCAGTTCTTC	CATSILAGADNEQFF
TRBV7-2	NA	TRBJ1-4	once	TGTGCCAGCAGCTTGCAACTCCGGGATCTGAATGAAAAACTGTTTTTT	CASSLQLRDLNEKLFF
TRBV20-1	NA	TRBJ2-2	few	TGCAGTGCTGACGGGACATTTGCCGGGGAGCTGTTTTTT	CSADGTFAGELFF
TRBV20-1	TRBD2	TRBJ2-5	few	TGCAGTGCTAGCCTGGGGGGGGGGTTCGTTGGCCAGTACTTC	CSASLGGGFVGQYF
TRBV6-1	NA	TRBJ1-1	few	TGTGCCAGCAGTGAAGCAAGAGAAGCTTTCTTT	CASSEAREAFF
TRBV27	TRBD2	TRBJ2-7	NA	TGTGCCAGCAGTTTACCTATACCGGGACTAGCGGGATCTTTGCAGTACTTC	CASSLPIPGLAGSLQYF
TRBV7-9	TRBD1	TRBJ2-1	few	TGTGCCAGCAGCTTAGGGACAGGGCTATTTTATGAGCAGTTCTTC	CASSLGTGLFYEQFF
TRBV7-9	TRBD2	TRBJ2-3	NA	TGTGCCAGCAGCCCCGGGGGGGCCCTTGCAGATACGCAGTATTTT	CASSPGGALADTQYF
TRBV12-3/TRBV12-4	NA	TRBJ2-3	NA	TGTGCCAGCAGCTCACCCCCTGGCACAGATACGCAGTATTTT	CASSSPPGTDTQYF
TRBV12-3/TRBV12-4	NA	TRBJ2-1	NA	TGTGCCAGCAGTTGGGGGAATGGGGAGCAGTTCTTC	CASSWGNGEQFF
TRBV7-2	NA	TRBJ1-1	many	TGTGCCAGCAGCTCCCTTGGGGAGAGGGTGAACACTGAAGCTTTCTTT	CASSSLGERVNTEAFF
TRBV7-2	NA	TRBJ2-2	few	TGTGCCAGCAGCTTATCTAGGGGGTATCCCGGGGAGCTGTTTTTT	CASSLSRGYPGELFF
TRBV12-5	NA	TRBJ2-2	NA	TGTGCTAGTGGACCCATCACCGGGGAGCTGTTTTTT	CASGPITGELFF
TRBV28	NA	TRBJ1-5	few	TGTGCCAGCACCAGGGTGGGCAATCAGCCCCAGCATTTT	CASTRVGNQPQHF
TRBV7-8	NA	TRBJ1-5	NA	TGTGCCAGCAGCTTAGGGGAGGGGACGCGATCGTATAGCAATCAGCCCCAGCATTTT	CASSLGEGTRSYSNQPQHF
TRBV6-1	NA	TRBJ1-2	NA	TGTGCCAGCATAAGGCCGGGATTTGTTGGCTACACCTTC	CASIRPGFVGYTF
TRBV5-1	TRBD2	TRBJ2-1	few	TGCGCCAGCAGCTCGGGTGGGACTACAAACAATGAGCAGTTCTTC	CASSSGGTTNNEQFF
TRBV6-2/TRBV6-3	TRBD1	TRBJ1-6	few	TGTGCCAGCAGCTACGGACAGGGAGGATCACCCCTCCACTTT	CASSYGQGGSPLHF
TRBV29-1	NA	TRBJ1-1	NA	TGCAGCGTTGGTAGGTATGAGAGAACTGAAGCTTTCTTT	CSVGRYERTEAFF
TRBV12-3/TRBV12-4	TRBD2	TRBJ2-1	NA	TGTGCCAGCAGCTTCAACAGGCCGGCTAGCGGGAACCCCTGGGATGAGCAGTTCTTC	CASSFNRPASGNPWDEQFF
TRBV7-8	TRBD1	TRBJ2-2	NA	TGTGCCAGCAGCTCGGACAGGGGGCGGGGGAAAACCGGGGAGCTGTTTTTT	CASSSDRGRGKTGELFF
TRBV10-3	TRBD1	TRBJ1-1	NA	TGTGCCATCAGCCCCGGGACAGGGGGAAAGACTGAAGCTTTCTTT	CAISPGTGGKTEAFF
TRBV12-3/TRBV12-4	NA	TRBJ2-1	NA	TGTGCCAGCAGTTTGCTCAACTGGGCAGGGGAGCAGTTCTTC	CASSLLNWAGEQFF
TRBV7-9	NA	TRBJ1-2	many	TGTGCCAGCAGGCGGGCTGCTAACTATGGCTACACCTTC	CASRRAANYGYTF
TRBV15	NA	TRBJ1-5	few	TGTGCCACCAGCAGAGATCAGGGTCAGCCCCAGCATTTT	CATSRDQGQPQHF
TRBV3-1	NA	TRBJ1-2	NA	TGTGCCAGCAGCCAAGGGCCAAACTATGGCTACACCTTC	CASSQGPNYGYTF
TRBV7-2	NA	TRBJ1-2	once	TGTGCCAGCAGCTCCTGGGACATAGGCGGCTACACCTTC	CASSSWDIGGYTF
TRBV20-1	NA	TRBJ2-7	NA	TGCAGTGCTAGATTACAGCCGGGCGAGCAGTACTTC	CSARLQPGEQYF
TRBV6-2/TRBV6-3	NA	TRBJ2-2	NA	TGTGCTGGGCGCGGAGAGTACAACACCGGGGAGCTGTTTTTT	CAGRGEYNTGELFF
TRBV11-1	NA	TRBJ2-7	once	TGTGCCAGCAGCCCCAAGCCGTTATCCTACGAGCAGTACTTC	CASSPKPLSYEQYF
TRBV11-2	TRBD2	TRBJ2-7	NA	TGTGTCAGCAGCTTAGTGGGAGGGTATGCCTACGAGCAGTACTTC	CVSSLVGGYAYEQYF
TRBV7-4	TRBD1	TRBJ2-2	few	TGTGCCAGCAGCTCGACAGGGGCGAACACCGGGGAGCTGTTTTTT	CASSSTGANTGELFF
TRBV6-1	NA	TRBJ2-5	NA	TGTGCCAGCAGGGTTAGACGGGGTCCGCAAGAGACCCAGTACTTC	CASRVRRGPQETQYF
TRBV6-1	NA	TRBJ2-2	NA	TGTGCCAGCAGTGGAGGGGTAGATAACACCGGGGAGCTGTTTTTT	CASSGGVDNTGELFF
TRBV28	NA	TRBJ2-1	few	TGTGCCAGCAGTCCAGGGCCCCCTTCTACTCCCTACAATGAGCAGTTCTTC	CASSPGPPSTPYNEQFF
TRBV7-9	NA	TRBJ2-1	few	TGTGCCAGCAGCCCCCCAGCAGGGTCCTACAATGAGCAGTTCTTC	CASSPPAGSYNEQFF
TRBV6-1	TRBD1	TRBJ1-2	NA	TGTGCCAGCAGTCCGACAGGGGTTGGCTACACCTTC	CASSPTGVGYTF